One sample yielded the 20 T cell receptor beta chains listed below, sequenced in a study of CD8+CD57+ T cells in acquired aplastic anemia. Only patients with CD8+CD57+ cell expansion on flow cytometry were chosen for sequencing. Genomic DNA provided the template from which TCR beta VDJ and CDR3 profiles were obtained. TCRdb passed the reads through MiXCR, listing each CDR3 protein once. The data hold fewer than 200,000 distinct CDR3 sequences, with roughly two thirds observed a single time. Sequencing was done on a sample of sorted CD4+, CD8+, or CD8+CD57+ T cells (not recorded which) from PBMCs. These receptors were obtained from a human donor with aplastic anemia.

The chain carries TRBV19 and TRBJ1-1; D gene unclear. Germline assignment: CDR1 LNHDA and CDR2 SQIVND (reference sequence). The V end lost 4 bases, the J end lost 4 bases, and 7 bases lay between the germline ends. The CDR3 sequence is 12 residues long. The CDR3 DNA reads TGTGCCAGTAGTACCCACCGCACTGAAGCTTTCTTT. Translated: CASSTHRTEAFF.

V gene TRBV25-1 combines with J gene TRBJ2-7; TRBD2 matches 7 bases. The J segment lost 7 bases and the V segment lost 1 base, leaving 13 bases of the junction unmatched. Germline CDR1 reads MGHDK; CDR2 reads SYGVNS. The CDR3 covers 16 residues. In DNA, the CDR3 is TGTGCCAGCAGTGAATGGGGGGGGAGCTCCTGCAATGAGCAGTACTTC. Its protein product is CASSEWGGSSCNEQYF.

This chain connects TRBV7-8 to TRBJ1-1; D is undetermined. Trimming shortened V by 5 bases and J by 8 bases, and 9 bases separated the two germline ends. The germline CDR1 and CDR2 sequences are SGHVS and FQNEAQ. CDR3 length: 11 amino acids. CDR3 loop: CASSTLQEAFF. For the CDR3, the DNA is TGTGCCAGCAGCACCCTACAAGAAGCTTTCTTT.

In this sample, this clonotype turned up a few times. The chain employs TRBV7-8 and TRBJ2-7, with unresolved D. The V gene lost 5 bases and the J gene lost 3 bases, with 8 bases spanning the gap. CDR1 and CDR2 (germline): SGHVS, FQNEAQ. The CDR3 is made up of 12 amino acids. CDR3 region: CASSTVVYEQYF. In DNA form, the CDR3 reads TGTGCCAGCAGCACGGTCGTCTACGAGCAGTACTTC. Full variable domain (rest looked up from reference TRBV7-8 and TRBJ2-7): GAGVSQSPRYKVAKRGQDVALRCDPISGHVSLFWYQQALGQGPEFLTYFQNEAQLDKSGLPSDRFFAERPEGSVSTLKIQRTQQEDSAVYLCASSTVVYEQYFGPGTRLTVT.

This clonotype turned up a few times. The V gene is TRBV7-9, the J gene TRBJ1-6, with D possibly TRBD1 on 5 matching bases. The germline V gene encodes CDR1 SEHNR and CDR2 FQNEAQ (reference sequence). This CDR3 has 15 amino acids. Trimming took 5 bases from V and 8 from J, leaving 16 bases between them. DNA for the CDR3: TGTGCCAGCAGCCCCCTCGAGGGGTCTTATTCACCCCTCCACTTT. Translating gives CASSPLEGSYSPLHF.

This clonotype was seen only a few times. The chain has TRBV15 and TRBJ1-1, with D perhaps TRBD1 (5 bases). Germline assignment: CDR1 LNHNV and CDR2 YYDKDF (reference sequence). The CDR3 extends over 14 amino acids. V was clipped by 1 base and J by 4 bases, with 10 bases between them. CDR3 residues: CATSRAGTLTEAFF. CDR3 in DNA: TGTGCCACCAGCAGAGCAGGGACTCTCACTGAAGCTTTCTTT.

The chain is built from TRBV20-1 and TRBJ2-7; D is uncertain. The CDR3 spans 13 residues. CDR1 is DFQATT, CDR2 SNEGSKA, per germline (reference sequence). Trimming took off 6 bases at V and 1 base at J, with 13 bases between the two ends. In DNA form, the CDR3 reads TGCAGTGCAACCTCTACGAGTTCCTACGAGCAGTACTTC. Translated: CSATSTSSYEQYF.

The chain combines TRBV15 with TRBJ1-3; no clear D gene. The CDR3 sequence is 16 residues long. Germline V gives CDR1 LNHNV, CDR2 YYDKDF (reference sequence). V dropped 1 base and J dropped 0 bases, with 10 bases sitting between them. The CDR3 region has the DNA TGTGCCACCAGCAGAGGCGCTTCCGTCTCTGGAAACACCATATATTTT. The encoded protein is CATSRGASVSGNTIYF.

This clonotype was found a few times. The genes are TRBV7-8 and TRBJ1-3; D is perhaps TRBD1 (5 bases). Germline assignment: CDR1 SGHVS and CDR2 FQNEAQ. CDR3 length: 17 residues. The V end was cut by 0 bases, the J end by 0 bases, with 12 bases between. The CDR3 reads CASSLAFAGSSGNTIYF. DNA of the CDR3: TGTGCCAGCAGCTTAGCATTCGCAGGGAGCTCTGGAAACACCATATATTTT.

The chain employs TRBV2 and TRBJ1-2; 10 nucleotides align to TRBD1. The V gene end was trimmed by 4 bases and the J gene end by 8 bases; junction bases not matched to a gene: 7. This CDR3 has 14 amino acids. In germline, CDR1 is SNHLY, CDR2 FYNNEI. The CDR3: CASSVKGQGRGYTF. CDR3 DNA sequence: TGTGCCAGCAGTGTTAAGGGACAGGGGCGCGGCTACACCTTC.

The CDR3 DNA follows: TGTGCCAGCAGCTTAGTATCAGGGTCGACTAATGAAAAACTGTTTTTT. Protein product: CASSLVSGSTNEKLFF. V and J are TRBV7-9 and TRBJ1-4; possibly TRBD1 for D (5 bases). This CDR3 region has 16 residues. Germline CDR1 is SEHNR and CDR2 is FQNEAQ (reference sequence). Trimming shortened V by 1 base and J by 2 bases, and 11 bases separated the two germline ends.

The chain joins TRBV20-1 to TRBJ1-6; D is unclear. CDR1 and CDR2 (germline): DFQATT, SNEGSKA (reference sequence). CDR3 size: 16 residues. V was cut by 5 bases and J by 0 bases, with 14 bases left in between. CDR3 sequence: CSALKTRSSYNSPLHF. CDR3 bases: TGCAGTGCTTTAAAGACCAGGAGCTCCTATAATTCACCCCTCCACTTT.

This chain connects TRBV7-2 to TRBJ1-1, with D unclear. The germline V and J ends were trimmed by 1 base and 5 bases, with 11 bases remaining between them. Germline V gene sequence: CDR1 SGHTA, CDR2 FQGNSA. The CDR3 contains 14 residues. The CDR3 coding sequence is TGTGCCAGCAGCTTAGAGGTGGTTAGGACTGAAGCTTTCTTT. Its translation: CASSLEVVRTEAFF.

This clonotype was picked up a small number of times. The chain couples TRBV7-9 to TRBJ2-5, with TRBD1 identical over 7 bases. This CDR3 has 16 amino acids. Trimming removed 4 bases from V and 5 bases from J; junction bases left unmatched: 13. CDR1 is SEHNR, CDR2 FQNEAQ, per germline (reference sequence). The CDR3 bases are TGTGCCAGCAGCTCCCAAGGGGGCGCGCAAGTGGAGACCCAGTACTTC. Its protein is CASSSQGGAQVETQYF.

V and J are TRBV19 and TRBJ2-7, with D perhaps matching TRBD2 (6 bases). This CDR3 is 14 amino acids long. The germline gives CDR1 LNHDA, CDR2 SQIVND (reference sequence). Trimming pared 6 bases from V and 7 bases from J, leaving 19 bases between. The CDR3 region is CASRPGLETREQYF. CDR3 coding DNA: TGTGCCAGTAGGCCGGGACTCGAAACGAGGGAGCAGTACTTC.

The chain uses TRBV7-9 and TRBJ2-1; 7 positions match TRBD1. The CDR3 spans 15 residues. In germline, CDR1 is SEHNR, CDR2 FQNEAQ (reference sequence). Trimming cost V 3 bases and J 5 bases; bases outside gene matches: 7. Here the CDR3 DNA reads TGTGCCAGCAGCTTCCCAGACAGGGCGCACAATGAGCAGTTCTTC. Its protein product is CASSFPDRAHNEQFF.

The chain employs TRBV7-6 and TRBJ2-7; tentatively, D is TRBD1 (5 bases). Germline V gene lookup returns CDR1 SGHVS and CDR2 FNYEAQ. V was clipped by 5 bases and J by 3 bases, with 11 bases between them. The CDR3 spans 13 residues. CDR3 sequence reads: CASSPTVFYEQYF. CDR3 in DNA: TGTGCCAGCAGCCCGACAGTCTTCTACGAGCAGTACTTC.

This sequence joins TRBV7-2 and TRBJ2-7, with a weak D call TRBD2 (7 bases). Trimming stripped 6 bases from V and 5 bases from J, with 11 bases between. Germline lookup yields CDR1 SGHTA and CDR2 FQGNSA. CDR3 size: 12 residues. In DNA form, the CDR3 reads TGTGCCAGCAGAGGGGGGGGGCACGAGCAGTACTTC. Protein product: CASRGGGHEQYF.

The gene calls are TRBV25-1 and TRBJ1-6; D not resolved. The CDR3 is made up of 15 amino acids. Germline CDR1 is MGHDK and CDR2 is SYGVNS. Trimming stripped 5 bases from V and 0 bases from J, with 8 bases between. The CDR3 coding sequence is TGTGCCAGCAGTTTGAGGAGCTCCTATAATTCACCCCTCCACTTT. This translates into CASSLRSSYNSPLHF.

The chain uses TRBV11-2 and TRBJ1-6; the D gene is possibly TRBD1 (5 bases). The ends were cut back, 6 bases at V and 4 bases at J, with 10 bases in the middle. The CDR3 has 14 amino acids. Germline lookup yields CDR1 SGHAT and CDR2 FQNNGV. The CDR3 DNA sequence: TGTGCCAGCAGTTCGGGACGGTATAATTCACCCCTCCACTTT. It specifies CASSSGRYNSPLHF.